The entry below gives a single T cell receptor (beta chain) sequence along with its context. Some clones are missing from TCRdb's copy, which holds only in-frame ones; the method was immunoSEQ multiplex PCR. The profile covers about 140,000 clones, with around 80% appearing a single time and almost 6.5% taken by the ten largest. Germline V CDR1 and CDR2: MDHEN, SYDVKM. The ends lost 6 bases at V and 8 bases at J; junction bases unmatched: 3. CDR3 length equals 12 residues. The data derive from a study of blood T cell repertoires in COVID-19. The overall study: Nucleic acid was either cDNA or gDNA, and it came from T cells, B-cell-depleted T cells, or PBMCs.

The chain recombines TRBV28 with TRBJ1-4, with 7 bases identical to TRBD1. Source material: peripheral blood. The clonotype was recovered from a human donor in a cohort sampled during active COVID-19. CDR3 amino acids: CASRGQIEKLFF. The DNA for the CDR3 is TGTGCCAGCAGGGGACAGATCGAAAAACTGTTTTTT.